A single sample is the source of the 15 T cell receptor beta chains below, sequenced in a study of T cells after yellow fever vaccination. Each CDR3 protein gets one entry after TCRdb re-called the 5' RACE reads with MiXCR. The sample comprises more than 300,000 distinct CDR3 sequences, over 3.5% of which are singletons, and roughly a fifth rests with the top ten. The source was PBMCs, collected 15 days after the yellow fever booster vaccination. These receptors were obtained from a man aged 18-30 years who received the YFV17D yellow fever vaccine.

This clonotype was recorded many times. The genes are TRBV7-2 and TRBJ2-3, with TRBD2 matching over 9 bases. Per the germline V gene, CDR1 is SGHTA and CDR2 is FQGNSA. The CDR3 runs to 15 residues. J was trimmed by 5 bases and V by 3 bases; bases with no gene match: 6. CDR3 sequence (DNA): TGTGCCAGCAGCTTTTATCTAGCGGGGCGAGATACGCAGTATTTT. It yields the protein CASSFYLAGRDTQYF.

V and J are TRBV10-1 and TRBJ2-3; TRBD1 matches 7 bases. V lost 5 bases and J lost 2; bases outside the gene matches: 7. The CDR3 loop spans 15 amino acids. Germline V gives CDR1 WNHNN, CDR2 SYGVQD (reference sequence). The CDR3 sequence: CASSRDSPSTDTQYF. The CDR3 DNA reads TGCGCCAGCAGTCGGGACAGCCCTTCCACAGATACGCAGTATTTT.

This clonotype was recorded at least ten times. The chain employs TRBV7-9 and TRBJ2-1, with D possibly being TRBD1 or TRBD2 (5 bases each). This CDR3 is built from 17 residues. V lost 1 base to trimming and J lost 1 base, with 14 bases between them. CDR1 SEHNR and CDR2 FQNEAQ come from the germline V gene (reference sequence). The chain's CDR3 is CASSLGLGEWSYNEQFF. In DNA form, the CDR3 reads TGTGCCAGCAGCTTAGGGTTAGGGGAGTGGTCCTACAATGAGCAGTTCTTC. The whole variable domain, filled in from reference TRBV7-9 and TRBJ2-1, reads DTGVSQNPRHKITKRGQNVTFRCDPISEHNRLYWYRQTLGQGPEFLTYFQNEAQLEKSRLLSDRFSAERPKGSFSTLEIQRTEQGDSAMYLCASSLGLGEWSYNEQFFGPGTRLTVL.

This clonotype was picked up many times. This chain links TRBV5-5 with TRBJ1-1; D not resolved. Trimming left V 2 bases short and J 2 bases short, with 7 bases between. The CDR3 is made up of 13 amino acids. Germline V gene data show CDR1 as SGHKS and CDR2 as YYEKEE (reference sequence). For the CDR3, the DNA is TGTGCCAGCAGCTTCGGAGATAACACTGAAGCTTTCTTT. Translation: CASSFGDNTEAFF.

This clonotype was recorded many times. This chain uses TRBV6-5 with TRBJ2-1, with TRBD2 matching over 10 bases. Germline CDR1 and CDR2: MNHEY and SVGAGI. The CDR3 contains 19 residues. V was pared by 1 base and J by 0 bases, with 9 bases of the junction left unmatched. The CDR3 reads CASSYFSGGPPSSYNEQFF. DNA of the CDR3: TGTGCCAGCAGTTACTTTAGCGGGGGGCCTCCTAGCTCCTACAATGAGCAGTTCTTC.

This clonotype was observed a few times. A much larger clone lies one base from this, so it may be a read error. This sequence joins TRBV7-9 and TRBJ2-5; D not certain. Germline V gives CDR1 SEHNR, CDR2 FQNEAQ (reference sequence). The CDR3 has 13 residues. CDR3 amino acids: CASSLAHQEAQYF. CDR3 DNA: TGTGCCAGCAGCTTAGCCCACCAAGAGGCCCAGTACTTC.

This clonotype was counted between two and nine times. As DNA, the CDR3 is TGCGCCAGCAGCCAACCGACAGAGTCCAATGAGCAGTTCTTC. Its translation: CASSQPTESNEQFF. This chain links TRBV4-1 with TRBJ2-1, with D perhaps TRBD1 (5 bases). This CDR3 has 14 residues. Germline V CDR1 and CDR2: MGHRA, YSYEKL. V shed 2 bases and J shed 6 bases, with 11 bases lying between them.

This clonotype was seen a few times. V and J are TRBV20-1 and TRBJ1-6; TRBD1 agrees at 9 bases. This CDR3 is 15 amino acids long. Germline loops: CDR1 DFQATT, CDR2 SNEGSKA (reference sequence). V lost 2 bases, J lost 6 bases, and 5 bases stayed unmatched. This chain's CDR3 is CSARTGGTTNSPLHF. CDR3 nucleotide sequence: TGCAGTGCTAGAACAGGGGGCACCACTAATTCACCCCTCCACTTT.

Ten or more counts support this clonotype. The rearrangement uses TRBV24-1 and TRBJ1-1; D uncertain. Germline CDR1 KGHDR, CDR2 SFDVKD. V shed 7 bases and J shed 6 bases, with 23 bases lying between them. This CDR3 contains 16 residues. CDR3 sequence (DNA): TGTGCCACCAGGACAAGCGCAGATGGACCCTCGGCTGAAGCTTTCTTT. Amino acids: CATRTSADGPSAEAFF.

At least ten counts were recorded for this clonotype. The chain has TRBV12-3 or TRBV12-4 and TRBJ2-7, with D tentatively TRBD2 (6 bases). V shed 3 bases and J shed 3 bases, with 9 bases lying between them. The CDR3 runs to 13 residues. The CDR3 DNA follows: TGTGCCAGCAGTTTGACGGGGGACTACGAGCAGTACGTC. It translates to CASSLTGDYEQYV.

This clonotype showed up many times. V gene TRBV25-1 combines with J gene TRBJ2-4; tentatively, D is TRBD1 (6 bases). Germline-derived CDR1 and CDR2 are MGHDK and SYGVNS. Trimming cost V 6 bases and J 14 bases, with 23 bases left between them. The CDR3 is 14 amino acids. In DNA, the CDR3 is TGTGCCAGCAGCGGATGGGGGCTCCGGGACGCTGAGTACTTC. This translates into CASSGWGLRDAEYF.

This chain uses TRBV4-3 with TRBJ2-3, with 9 bases aligning to TRBD1. Trimming at V came to 4 bases and at J to 3 bases, leaving 11 bases not matched to a gene. CDR1 is LGHNA and CDR2 is YSLEER in the germline V gene. The CDR3 length is 17 residues. The CDR3 DNA sequence: TGCGCCAGCAGCCCGCATCCGGGACAGGGAGTGACAGATACGCAGTATTTT. It yields the protein CASSPHPGQGVTDTQYF.

This clonotype was seen a few times. The rearrangement joins TRBV4-1 to TRBJ1-2; no definite D call. Trimming stripped 3 bases from V and 4 bases from J, with 12 bases between. The germline V gene encodes CDR1 MGHRA and CDR2 YSYEKL. The CDR3 is 14 residues long. The CDR3 spells CASSQHLASYGYTF. CDR3 in DNA: TGCGCCAGCAGCCAGCACTTAGCTAGCTATGGCTACACCTTC.

Ten or more counts support this clonotype. V gene TRBV7-2 combines with J gene TRBJ2-5; perhaps TRBD2 as D (5 bases). Trimming pared 8 bases from V and 5 bases from J, leaving 18 bases between. CDR3 size: 14 residues. Germline CDR1 is SGHTA and CDR2 is FQGNSA. The CDR3 loop is CASSPSGRGETQYF. CDR3 nucleotides: TGTGCCAGCTCCCCTTCCGGCCGCGGGGAGACCCAGTACTTC.

This clonotype was seen a handful of times. This sequence joins TRBV7-9 and TRBJ2-5; D is undetermined. Germline V gene data show CDR1 as SEHNR and CDR2 as FQNEAQ (reference sequence). Trimming removed 3 bases from V and 7 bases from J, with 12 bases in between. The CDR3 totals 13 residues. The CDR3: CASSFSQKVTQYF. In DNA form, the CDR3 reads TGTGCCAGCAGCTTCAGCCAAAAAGTGACCCAGTACTTC.